This T cell receptor (beta chain) was sequenced for a study of T cells after yellow fever vaccination. Points from the study as a whole: Faster peaking, at day 5 versus 15, marked a secondary response that was weaker.

In the case of this clonotype: Its antigen is not known.

Trimming took 5 bases from V and 6 from J, leaving 9 bases between them. Germline-derived CDR1 and CDR2 are SGHVS and FNYEAQ. The CDR3 consists of 12 residues. In TCRdb, the 5' RACE reads were re-called with MiXCR into one record per CDR3 protein. The sample consists of hundreds of thousands of distinct CDR3 sequences, 4.1% of them appearing once. The rearrangement uses TRBV7-6 and TRBJ2-3, with D hard to call. The starting material was PBMCs, obtained 5 days after the yellow fever booster vaccination. The sequence was collected from a man aged 18-30 years who received the YFV17D yellow fever vaccine. The CDR3 sequence: CASSLWMDTQYF. CDR3 bases: TGTGCCAGCAGCCTTTGGATGGATACGCAGTATTTT.